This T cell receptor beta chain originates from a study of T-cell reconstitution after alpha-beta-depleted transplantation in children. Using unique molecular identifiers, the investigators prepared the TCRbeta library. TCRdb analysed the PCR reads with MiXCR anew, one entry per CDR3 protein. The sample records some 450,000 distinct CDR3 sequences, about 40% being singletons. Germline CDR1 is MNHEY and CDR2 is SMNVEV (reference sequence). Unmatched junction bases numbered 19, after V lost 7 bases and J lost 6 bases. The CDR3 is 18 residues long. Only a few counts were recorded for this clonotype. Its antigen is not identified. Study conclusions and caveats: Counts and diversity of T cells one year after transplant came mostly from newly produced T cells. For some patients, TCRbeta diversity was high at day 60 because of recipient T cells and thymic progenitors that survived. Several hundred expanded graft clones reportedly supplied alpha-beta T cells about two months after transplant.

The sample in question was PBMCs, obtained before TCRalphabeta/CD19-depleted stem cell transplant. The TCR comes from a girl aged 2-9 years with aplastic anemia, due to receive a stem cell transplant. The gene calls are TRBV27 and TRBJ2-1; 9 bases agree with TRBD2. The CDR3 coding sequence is TGTGCCAGCACCCTAACCTCCGTAGCGGGAGTTCCCGTCAATGAGCAGTTCTTC. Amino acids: CASTLTSVAGVPVNEQFF.